Each of the 9 T cell receptor beta chains below was sequenced from the same sample in a study of cytomegalovirus exposure and HLA in healthy donors (dated by TCRdb to 2015 to 2018). The library came from the immunoSEQ multiplex PCR assay. The multiplex PCR relied on a mix of 60 forward primers for TCR Vbeta segments and 13 reverse primers for TCR Jbeta segments. TCRdb's version of the immuneACCESS table is confined to in-frame rearrangements and falls short of the full clone set. An unresolved V gene accounts for under half of the shortfall where checked; the remainder is of unknown origin. Present in this sample are about 210,000 clones, around 83% of which were seen just once. Together, the top ten hold around 9.6% of the sample. The specimen was PBMCs. The receptors were sampled from a woman aged 45-59 years in good health and CMV-seropositive.

This clone was picked up a small number of times. V and J are TRBV5-8 and TRBJ1-1; TRBD1 matches 11 bases. CDR1 is SGHTS and CDR2 is YDEGEE in the germline V gene. This CDR3 is built from 15 residues. The V and J ends lost 4 bases and 2 bases, in that order; junction bases with no gene match: 4. CDR3 in DNA: TGTGCCAGCAGCCGGACAGGGGGCGATAACACTGAAGCTTTCTTT. Its translation: CASSRTGGDNTEAFF.

The gene calls are TRBV5-1 and TRBJ1-1; D not resolved. Trimming stripped 4 bases from V and 2 bases from J, with 3 bases between. The CDR3 length is 11 residues. From germline, CDR1 is SGHRS and CDR2 YFSETQ. The CDR3 loop reads CASSQNTEAFF. CDR3 DNA sequence: TGCGCCAGCAGCCAAAACACTGAAGCTTTCTTT.

The chain combines TRBV18 with TRBJ1-1, with D maybe TRBD1 (5 bases). The CDR3 is 15 amino acids. The ends were cut back, 2 bases at V and 3 bases at J, with 13 bases in the middle. Germline V CDR1 and CDR2: KGHSH, LQKENI. CDR3: CASSPGAGWDTEAFF. The CDR3 DNA sequence: TGTGCCAGCTCACCAGGCGCAGGGTGGGACACTGAAGCTTTCTTT. Full variable domain (remainder filled in from reference TRBV18 and TRBJ1-1): NAGVMQNPRHLVRRRGQEARLRCSPMKGHSHVYWYRQLPEEGLKFMVYLQKENIIDESGMPKERFSAEFPKEGPSILRIQQVVRGDSAAYFCASSPGAGWDTEAFFGQGTRLTVV.

The chain carries TRBV11-3 and TRBJ1-1; D not resolved. Trimming left V 0 bases short and J 2 bases short, with 4 bases between. The germline CDR1 and CDR2 sequences are SGHNT and YENEEA. The CDR3 totals 13 residues. CDR3 amino acids: CASSLEANTEAFF. For the CDR3, the DNA is TGTGCCAGCAGCTTAGAGGCAAACACTGAAGCTTTCTTT.

The chain uses TRBV10-3 and TRBJ2-3; a weak D match, TRBD1 (6 bases). The germline gives CDR1 ENHRY, CDR2 SYGVKD. V was cut by 0 bases and J by 5 bases, with 12 bases left in between. This CDR3 is 15 amino acids long. CDR3 DNA: TGTGCCATCAGTGAGTCGACAGGACAGAGAGATACGCAGTATTTT. Translated: CAISESTGQRDTQYF.

This clone was found once. This chain links TRBV18 with TRBJ2-2; TRBD2 aligns across 8 bases. Germline V gene sequence: CDR1 KGHSH, CDR2 LQKENI. The CDR3 has 15 residues. The V gene end was trimmed by 8 bases and the J gene end by 2 bases; junction bases not matched to a gene: 7. The CDR3 bases are TGTGCCAGCGCATCCGGGACTAGAAACACCGGGGAGCTGTTTTTT. Its translation: CASASGTRNTGELFF.

This sequence joins TRBV15 and TRBJ1-1; D not resolved. The V gene's germline CDR1 is LNHNV and CDR2 YYDKDF (reference sequence). Trimming removed 1 base from V and 3 bases from J, with 9 bases in between. The CDR3 covers 14 residues. CDR3 region: CATSRGVFDTEAFF. CDR3 coding DNA: TGTGCCACCAGCAGAGGAGTTTTCGACACTGAAGCTTTCTTT.

The chain employs TRBV7-3 and TRBJ2-3, with 12 bases identical to TRBD2. Trimming at V came to 2 bases and at J to 2 bases, leaving 14 bases not matched to a gene. CDR3 length equals 20 residues. Germline CDR1 and CDR2: SGHTA and FQGTGA. CDR3 protein: CASSLGSLLAGGRTTDTQYF. The CDR3 DNA reads TGTGCCAGCAGCTTAGGATCCCTACTAGCGGGGGGTCGCACCACAGATACGCAGTATTTT. The variable domain in full, completed from reference TRBV7-3 and TRBJ2-3, reads GAGVSQTPSNKVTEKGKYVELRCDPISGHTALYWYRQSLGQGPEFLIYFQGTGAADDSGLPNDRFFAVRPEGSVSTLKIQRTERGDSAVYLCASSLGSLLAGGRTTDTQYFGPGTRLTVL.

The chain employs TRBV30 and TRBJ1-3; no definite D call. Between the trimmed V and J ends, which lost 0 bases and 2 bases, there was a span of 11 bases. Germline lookup yields CDR1 GTSNPN and CDR2 SVGIG (reference sequence). The CDR3 spans 15 residues. CDR3 amino acids: CAWSVRSFPGNTIYF. CDR3 in DNA: TGTGCCTGGAGTGTGAGGAGTTTTCCTGGAAACACCATATATTTT.